The present TCR beta chain was sequenced within a study of molecular identifiers for immune sequencing clone quantification. Bulk TCR library preparation followed previously described methods with listed TCR primers. MiXCR was run by TCRdb on the PCR reads, yielding one entry per CDR3 protein. The profile shows about 640,000 distinct CDR3 sequences, about 20% of them singletons. In germline, CDR1 is SGHVS, CDR2 FNYEAQ. The CDR3 loop spans 18 amino acids. The junction had 12 bases not matched to a gene; V was cut back by 4 bases and J by 4 bases. Naive CD8 libraries used roughly 17,000 to 1,000,000 sorted cells and 10%, 30% or 50% RNA. Note on this clonotype: Its antigen is undetermined.

The study's findings and limits: Clonotypes topping 20 RNA copies carried over 97% of effector molecules but under 1% of naive ones. Reports indicate spiked Jurkat TCR RNA from one cell could be found among roughly 930,000 naive cells.

The V gene is TRBV7-6, the J gene TRBJ2-5, with 13 bases identical to TRBD2. What was sequenced was naive CD8+ T cells from blood, with Jurkat cell RNA spiked in. The subset is: FACS-sorted CD8+CD4-CCR7+CD45RA+ naive T cells. This receptor was identified in a human donor in good health. Some libraries in this study had Jurkat cell RNA spiked in. The CDR3 loop reads CASSSGLAGSRRSETQYF. The DNA for the CDR3 is TGTGCCAGCAGCTCGGGACTAGCGGGAAGTCGGCGGTCAGAGACCCAGTACTTC.